The present T cell receptor (beta chain) was sequenced within a study of cytomegalovirus exposure and HLA in healthy donors. The PCR used 60 Vbeta and 13 Jbeta primers. Generated by immunoSEQ multiplex PCR, the TCRdb table keeps only in-frame clones and is missing some. The sample yields 110,000 to 150,000 clones, 80% seen once. J gave up 2 bases and V 5 bases, and 11 bases lay outside the gene matches. Looked up from germline, CDR1 is MNHEY and CDR2 is SMNVEV (reference sequence). The CDR3 totals 17 residues. A word on this clone: Its target is not known.

Findings and limits, study-wide: Researchers counted about 150 TCR beta chains as cytomegalovirus-associated. Confirmation was obtained in vitro that a few CMV-associated chains are specific for CMV antigens.

The receptor was derived from a man in his forties in good health and CMV-seronegative. The V gene is TRBV27, the J gene TRBJ1-3, with 8 bases identical to TRBD1. The material sequenced was PBMCs. The CDR3, as DNA: TGTGCCAGCAGTCCCGGACAGGGTAGTGTTGCTGGAAACACCATATATTTT. Translated, it gives CASSPGQGSVAGNTIYF.